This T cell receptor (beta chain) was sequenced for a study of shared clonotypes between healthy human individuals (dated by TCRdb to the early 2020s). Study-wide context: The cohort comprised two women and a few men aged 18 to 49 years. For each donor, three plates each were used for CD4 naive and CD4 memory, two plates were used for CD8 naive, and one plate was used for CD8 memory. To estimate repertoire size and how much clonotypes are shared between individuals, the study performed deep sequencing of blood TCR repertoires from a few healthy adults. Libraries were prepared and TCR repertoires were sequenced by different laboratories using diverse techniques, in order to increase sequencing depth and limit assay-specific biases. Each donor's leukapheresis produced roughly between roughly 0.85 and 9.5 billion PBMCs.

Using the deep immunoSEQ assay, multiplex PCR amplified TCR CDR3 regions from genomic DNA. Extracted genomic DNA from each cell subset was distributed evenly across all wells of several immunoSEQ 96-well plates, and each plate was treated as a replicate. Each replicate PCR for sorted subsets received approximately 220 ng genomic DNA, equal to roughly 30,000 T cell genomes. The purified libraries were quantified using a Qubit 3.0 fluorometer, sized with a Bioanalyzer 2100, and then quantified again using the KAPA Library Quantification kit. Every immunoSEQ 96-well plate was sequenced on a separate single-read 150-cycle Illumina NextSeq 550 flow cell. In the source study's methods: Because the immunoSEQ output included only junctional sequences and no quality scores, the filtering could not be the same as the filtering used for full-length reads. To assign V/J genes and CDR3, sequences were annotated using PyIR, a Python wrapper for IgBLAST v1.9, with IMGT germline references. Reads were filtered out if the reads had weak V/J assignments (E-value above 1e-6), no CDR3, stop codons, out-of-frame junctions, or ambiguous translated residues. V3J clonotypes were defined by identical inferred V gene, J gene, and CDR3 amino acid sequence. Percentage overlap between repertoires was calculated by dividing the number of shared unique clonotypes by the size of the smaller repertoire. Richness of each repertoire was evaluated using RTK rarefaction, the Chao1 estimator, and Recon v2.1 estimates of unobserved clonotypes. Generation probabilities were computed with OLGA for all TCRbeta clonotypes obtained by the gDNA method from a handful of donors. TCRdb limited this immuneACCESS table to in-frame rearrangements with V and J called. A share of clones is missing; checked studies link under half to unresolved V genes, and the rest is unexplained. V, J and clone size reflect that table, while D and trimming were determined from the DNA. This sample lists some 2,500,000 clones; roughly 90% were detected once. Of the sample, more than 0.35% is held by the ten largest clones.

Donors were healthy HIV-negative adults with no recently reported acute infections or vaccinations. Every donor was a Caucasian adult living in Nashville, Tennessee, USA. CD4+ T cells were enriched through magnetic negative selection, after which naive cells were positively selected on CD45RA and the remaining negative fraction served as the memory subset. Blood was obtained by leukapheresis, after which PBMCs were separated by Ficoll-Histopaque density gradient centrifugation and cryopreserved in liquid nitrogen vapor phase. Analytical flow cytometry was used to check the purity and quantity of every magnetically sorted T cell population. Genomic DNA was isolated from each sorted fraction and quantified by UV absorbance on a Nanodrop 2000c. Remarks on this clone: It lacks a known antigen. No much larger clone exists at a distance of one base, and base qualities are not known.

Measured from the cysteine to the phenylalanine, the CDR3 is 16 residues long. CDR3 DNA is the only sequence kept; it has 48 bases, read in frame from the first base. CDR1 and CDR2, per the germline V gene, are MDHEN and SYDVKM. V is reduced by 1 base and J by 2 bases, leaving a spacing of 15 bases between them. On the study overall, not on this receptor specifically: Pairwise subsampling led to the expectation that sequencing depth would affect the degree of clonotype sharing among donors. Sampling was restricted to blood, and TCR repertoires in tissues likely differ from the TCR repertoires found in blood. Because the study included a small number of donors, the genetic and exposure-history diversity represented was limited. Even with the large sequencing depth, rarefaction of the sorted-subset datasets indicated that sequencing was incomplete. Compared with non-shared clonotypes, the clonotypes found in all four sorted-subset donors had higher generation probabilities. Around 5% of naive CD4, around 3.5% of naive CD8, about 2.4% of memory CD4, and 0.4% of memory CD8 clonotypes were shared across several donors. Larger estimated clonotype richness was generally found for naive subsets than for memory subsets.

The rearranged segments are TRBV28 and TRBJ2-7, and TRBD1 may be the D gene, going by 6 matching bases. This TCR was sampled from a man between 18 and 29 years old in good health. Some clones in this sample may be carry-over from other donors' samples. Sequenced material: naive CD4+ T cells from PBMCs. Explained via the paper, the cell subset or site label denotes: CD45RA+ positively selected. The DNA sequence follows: TGTGCCAGCAGTTTATCCACTGGACAGCCCACCTACGAGCAGTACTTC. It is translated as CASSLSTGQPTYEQYF.